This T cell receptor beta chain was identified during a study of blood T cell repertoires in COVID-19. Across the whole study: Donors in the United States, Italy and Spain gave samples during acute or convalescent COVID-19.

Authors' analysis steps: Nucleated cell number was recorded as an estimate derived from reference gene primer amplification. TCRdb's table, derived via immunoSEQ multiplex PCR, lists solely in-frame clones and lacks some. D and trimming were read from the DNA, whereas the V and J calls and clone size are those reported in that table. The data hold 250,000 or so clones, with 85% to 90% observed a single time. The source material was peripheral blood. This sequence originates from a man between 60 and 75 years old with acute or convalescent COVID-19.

The CDR3 coding sequence is TGTGCCAGCAGCTTACTAGCGGGAGGGCTATCCTACAATGAGCAGTTCTTC. It codes for CASSLLAGGLSYNEQFF. V gene TRBV7-3 combines with J gene TRBJ2-1, with 12 bases matching TRBD2. The CDR3 is 17 residues long. J gave up 1 base and V 2 bases, and 3 bases lay outside the gene matches. Germline V gives CDR1 SGHTA, CDR2 FQGTGA.